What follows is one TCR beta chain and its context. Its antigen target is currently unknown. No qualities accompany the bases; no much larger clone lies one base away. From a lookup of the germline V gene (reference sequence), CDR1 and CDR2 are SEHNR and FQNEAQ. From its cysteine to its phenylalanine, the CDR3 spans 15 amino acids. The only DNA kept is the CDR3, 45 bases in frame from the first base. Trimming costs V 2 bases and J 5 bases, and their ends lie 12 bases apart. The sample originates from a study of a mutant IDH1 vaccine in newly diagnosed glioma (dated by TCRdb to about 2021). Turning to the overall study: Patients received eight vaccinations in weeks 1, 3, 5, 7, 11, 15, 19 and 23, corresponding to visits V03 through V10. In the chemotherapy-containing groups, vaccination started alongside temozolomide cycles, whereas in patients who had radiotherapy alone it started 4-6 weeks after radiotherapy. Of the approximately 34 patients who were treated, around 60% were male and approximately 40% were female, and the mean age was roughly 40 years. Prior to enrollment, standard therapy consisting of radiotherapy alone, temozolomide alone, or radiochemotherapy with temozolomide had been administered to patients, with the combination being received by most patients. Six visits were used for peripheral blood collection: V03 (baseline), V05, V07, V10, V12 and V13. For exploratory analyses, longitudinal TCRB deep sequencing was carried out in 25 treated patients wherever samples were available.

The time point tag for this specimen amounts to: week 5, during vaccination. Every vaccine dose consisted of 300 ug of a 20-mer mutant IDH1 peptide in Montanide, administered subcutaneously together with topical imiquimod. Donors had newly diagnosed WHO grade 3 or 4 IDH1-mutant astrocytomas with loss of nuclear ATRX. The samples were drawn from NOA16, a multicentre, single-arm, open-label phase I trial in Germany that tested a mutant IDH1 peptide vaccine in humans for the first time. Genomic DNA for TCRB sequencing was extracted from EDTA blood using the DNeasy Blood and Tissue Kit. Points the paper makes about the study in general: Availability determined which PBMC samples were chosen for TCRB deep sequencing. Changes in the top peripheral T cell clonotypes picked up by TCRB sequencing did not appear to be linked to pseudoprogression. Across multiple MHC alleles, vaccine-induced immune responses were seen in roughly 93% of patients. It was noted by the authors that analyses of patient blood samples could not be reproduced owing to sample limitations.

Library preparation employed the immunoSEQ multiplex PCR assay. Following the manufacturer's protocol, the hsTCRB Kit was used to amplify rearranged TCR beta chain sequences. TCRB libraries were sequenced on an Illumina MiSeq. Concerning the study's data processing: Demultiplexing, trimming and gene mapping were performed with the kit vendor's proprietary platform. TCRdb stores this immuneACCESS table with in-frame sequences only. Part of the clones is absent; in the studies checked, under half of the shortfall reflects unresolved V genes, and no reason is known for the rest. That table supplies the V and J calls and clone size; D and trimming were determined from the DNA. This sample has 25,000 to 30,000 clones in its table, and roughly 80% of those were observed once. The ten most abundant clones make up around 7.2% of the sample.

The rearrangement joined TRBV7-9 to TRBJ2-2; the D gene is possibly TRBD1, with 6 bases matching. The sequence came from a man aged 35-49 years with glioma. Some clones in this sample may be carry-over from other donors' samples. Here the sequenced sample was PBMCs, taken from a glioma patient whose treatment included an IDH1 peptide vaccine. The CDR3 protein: CASSLLTGLTGELFF. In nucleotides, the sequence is TGTGCCAGCAGCTTACTGACAGGTTTGACCGGGGAGCTGTTTTTT.